This TCR beta chain was recovered during a study of T cell responses to AZD1222 COVID-19 vaccine. Details on this clone: The antigen is unknown.

Germline-derived CDR1 and CDR2 are SGHNT and YYREEE (reference sequence). There are 13 residues in the CDR3. Trimming removed 6 bases from V and 3 bases from J; junction bases left unmatched: 5. Sequencing used immunoSEQ multiplex PCR; TCRdb keeps in-frame clones, though not all of them. This table has under 80,000 clones, around 82% appearing once. Regarding the study as a whole: An increase in Spike-specific TCR breadth and depth was observed after two AZD1222 doses. Donors were mostly white British, more females; clonal diversity possibly underestimated. The reported proportion of spike-specific TCRs targeting unmutated variant regions was nearly half. Regions 160-218 and 743-854 dominated among vaccine-associated CD4 TCRs spanning spike.

The rearrangement links TRBV5-4 to TRBJ2-5; TRBD1 matches 7 bases. This clonotype was obtained from an adult who received the AZD1222 COVID-19 vaccine. The sample consisted of peripheral blood, taken 28 days after the second AZD1222 dose. In DNA form, the CDR3 reads TGTGCCAGCACCGTGGGGACAGAAGAGACCCAGTACTTC. It translates to CASTVGTEETQYF.